This T cell receptor (beta chain) comes out of a study of T cell changes during pregnancy in multiple sclerosis. CDR1 is SQVTM, CDR2 ANQGSEA, per germline. This CDR3 is 13 amino acids long. V shed 1 base and J shed 1 base, with 7 bases lying between them. The table came from immunoSEQ multiplex PCR; TCRdb's copy has only in-frame clones and leaves some out. The sample lists roughly 65,000 clones, around nine tenths occurring once. The table lists this clone with a few counts. This sequence originates from a female donor in good health, enrolled as a control in a pregnancy study. The genes are TRBV29-1 and TRBJ1-1, with TRBD1 as a possible D gene (5 bases). This specimen consisted of peripheral blood, obtained in the third trimester of pregnancy. The CDR3 bases are TGCAGCGTTGAAGGCAGGGCGAACACTGAAGCTTTCTTT. Encoded protein: CSVEGRANTEAFF.